One TCR beta chain is described in this entry. The sample is drawn from a study of blood T cell repertoires in COVID-19. The junction had 10 bases not matched to a gene; V was cut back by 7 bases and J by 5 bases. Per the germline V gene, CDR1 is LNHDA and CDR2 is SQIVND (reference sequence). This CDR3 spans 14 amino acids. Clones were read by immunoSEQ multiplex PCR, and TCRdb kept only the in-frame ones, dropping some. This table has some 150,000 clones, 85% to 90% appearing once. Sequencing was carried out using peripheral blood. The rearrangement uses TRBV19 and TRBJ1-1; 7 nucleotides agree with TRBD1. The receptor was isolated from a woman of 80 years or more in a cohort sampled during active or convalescent COVID-19. As DNA, the CDR3 is TGTGCCAGTACTACACCGGGACAGAGGACTGAAGCTTTCTTT. Its protein product is CASTTPGQRTEAFF.